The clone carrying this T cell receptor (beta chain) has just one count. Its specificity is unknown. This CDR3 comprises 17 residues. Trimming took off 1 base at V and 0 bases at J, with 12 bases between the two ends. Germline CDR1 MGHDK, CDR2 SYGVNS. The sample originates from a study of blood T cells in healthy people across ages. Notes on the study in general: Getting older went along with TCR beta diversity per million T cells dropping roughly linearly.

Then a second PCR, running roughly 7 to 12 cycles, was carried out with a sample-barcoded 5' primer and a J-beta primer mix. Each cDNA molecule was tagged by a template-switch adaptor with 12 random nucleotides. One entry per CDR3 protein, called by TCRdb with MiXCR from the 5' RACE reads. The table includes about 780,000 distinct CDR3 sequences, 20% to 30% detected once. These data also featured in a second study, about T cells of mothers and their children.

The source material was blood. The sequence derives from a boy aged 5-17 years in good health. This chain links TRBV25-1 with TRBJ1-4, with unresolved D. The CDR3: CASSELGLGATNEKLFF. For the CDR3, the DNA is TGTGCCAGCAGTGAATTGGGCCTTGGAGCAACTAATGAAAAACTGTTTTTT.